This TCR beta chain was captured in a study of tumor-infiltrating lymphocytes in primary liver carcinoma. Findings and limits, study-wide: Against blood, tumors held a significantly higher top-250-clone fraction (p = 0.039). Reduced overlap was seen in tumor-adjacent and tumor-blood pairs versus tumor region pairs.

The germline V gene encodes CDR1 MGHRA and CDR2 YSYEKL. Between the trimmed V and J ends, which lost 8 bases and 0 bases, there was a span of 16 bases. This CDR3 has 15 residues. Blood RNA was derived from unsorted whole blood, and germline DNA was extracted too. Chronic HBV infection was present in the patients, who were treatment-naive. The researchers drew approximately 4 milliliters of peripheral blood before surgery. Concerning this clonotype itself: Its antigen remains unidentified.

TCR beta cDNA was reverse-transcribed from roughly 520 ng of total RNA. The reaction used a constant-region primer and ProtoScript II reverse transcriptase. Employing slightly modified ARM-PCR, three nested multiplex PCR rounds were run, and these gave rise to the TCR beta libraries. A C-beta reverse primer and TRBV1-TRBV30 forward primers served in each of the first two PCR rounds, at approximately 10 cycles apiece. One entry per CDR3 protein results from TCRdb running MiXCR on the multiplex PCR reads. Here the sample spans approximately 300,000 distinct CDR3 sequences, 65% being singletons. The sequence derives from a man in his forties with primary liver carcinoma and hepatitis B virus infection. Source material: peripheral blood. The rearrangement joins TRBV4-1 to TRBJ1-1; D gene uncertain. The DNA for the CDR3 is TGCGCCAGCTGCCGATCCCGGCTATTGAACACTGAAGCTTTCTTT. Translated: CASCRSRLLNTEAFF.